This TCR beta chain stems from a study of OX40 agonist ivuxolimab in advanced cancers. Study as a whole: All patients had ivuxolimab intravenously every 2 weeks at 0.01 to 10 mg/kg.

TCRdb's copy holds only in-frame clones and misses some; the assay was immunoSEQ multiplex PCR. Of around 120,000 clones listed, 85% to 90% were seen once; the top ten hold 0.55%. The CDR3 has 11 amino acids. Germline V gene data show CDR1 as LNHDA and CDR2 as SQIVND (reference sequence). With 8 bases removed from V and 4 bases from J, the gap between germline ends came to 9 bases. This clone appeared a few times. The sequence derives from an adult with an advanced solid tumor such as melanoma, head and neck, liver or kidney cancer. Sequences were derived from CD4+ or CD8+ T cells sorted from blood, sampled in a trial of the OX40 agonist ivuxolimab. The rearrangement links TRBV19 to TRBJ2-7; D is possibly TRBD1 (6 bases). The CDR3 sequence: CASGQLYEQYF. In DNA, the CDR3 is TGTGCCAGTGGACAGCTTTACGAGCAGTACTTC.